These 17 T cell receptor beta chains share one sample of origin, sequenced in a study of blood T cell repertoires in COVID-19. Generated by immunoSEQ multiplex PCR, the TCRdb table keeps only in-frame clones and is missing some. This table holds some 250,000 clones, approximately 80% found once. Specimen: peripheral blood. These receptor sequences come from a man aged 25-45 years who had recovered from COVID-19.

V usage is TRBV5-1 and J usage is TRBJ2-7; TRBD1 aligns across 9 bases. This CDR3 region has 16 residues. Germline trimming cut 3 bases from V and 3 bases from J; bases unmatched to any gene: 10. Germline V lookup: CDR1 SGHRS, CDR2 YFSETQ. The CDR3 DNA reads as TGCGCCAGCAGCTCGACGGACAGGGGTTTTTTCTACGAGCAGTACTTC. This translates into CASSSTDRGFFYEQYF.

The chain couples TRBV15 to TRBJ1-5, with D possibly matching TRBD1 (6 bases). The germline CDR1 and CDR2 sequences are LNHNV and YYDKDF (reference sequence). V was shortened by 1 base and J by 6 bases, with 10 bases between the two germline ends. This CDR3 contains 14 residues. In DNA form, the CDR3 reads TGTGCCACCAGCAGAGCTTTGGGGGCTCAGCCCCAGCATTTT. This gives the protein CATSRALGAQPQHF. Full variable domain (missing parts from reference TRBV15 and TRBJ1-5): DAMVIQNPRYQVTQFGKPVTLSCSQTLNHNVMYWYQQKSSQAPKLLFHYYDKDFNNEADTPDNFQSRRPNTSFCFLDIRSPGLGDTAMYLCATSRALGAQPQHFGDGTRLSIL.

The rearrangement links TRBV3-1 (or the pseudogene TRBV3-2) to TRBJ2-2, with 7 bases that match TRBD1. V lost 10 bases to trimming and J lost 5 bases; unmatched junction nucleotides: 10. The CDR3 totals 14 residues. The germline CDR1 and CDR2 sequences are LGHDT and YNNKEL (reference sequence). In DNA, the CDR3 is TGTGCCACCCGACCCGGGACAGCAACCGGGGAGCTGTTTTTT. It translates to CATRPGTATGELFF.

J is TRBJ2-1 and V is TRBV6-5; no definite D call. V lost 2 bases, J lost 4 bases, and 12 bases lay in between. This CDR3 has 15 residues. Germline values: CDR1 MNHEY, CDR2 SVGAGI. The CDR3 coding sequence is TGTGCCAGCAGTTACACAGATGGATCATACAATGAGCAGTTCTTC. Translation gives CASSYTDGSYNEQFF.

The V call is TRBV9, the J call TRBJ2-1; perhaps TRBD2 as D (6 bases). Germline lookup yields CDR1 SGDLS and CDR2 YYNGEE. Trimming took 4 bases from V and 3 from J, leaving 17 bases between them. This CDR3 spans 16 amino acids. CDR3: CASSPGSVAVYNEQFF. For the CDR3, the DNA is TGTGCCAGCAGCCCCGGGAGCGTGGCGGTCTACAATGAGCAGTTCTTC.

The genes are TRBV5-1 and TRBJ1-1, with a tentative D call TRBD1 (6 bases). This CDR3 contains 14 residues. V shed 0 bases and J shed 4 bases, with 10 bases lying between them. Germline-derived CDR1 and CDR2 are SGHRS and YFSETQ. The CDR3 protein is CASSLDRDGTEAFF. Here the CDR3 DNA reads TGCGCCAGCAGCTTGGACAGGGATGGCACTGAAGCTTTCTTT. The full variable domain, its missing parts supplied by reference TRBV5-1 and TRBJ1-1, is KAGVTQTPRYLIKTRGQQVTLSCSPISGHRSVSWYQQTPGQGLQFLFEYFSETQRNKGNFPGRFSGRQFSNSRSEMNVSTLELGDSALYLCASSLDRDGTEAFFGQGTRLTVV.

The CDR3 protein is CASSPVEAGANVLTF. The CDR3 nucleotides are TGTGCCAGTAGTCCCGTGGAGGCGGGGGCCAACGTCCTGACTTTC. This chain uses TRBV19 with TRBJ2-6, with D perhaps TRBD2 (5 bases). The CDR3 extends over 15 amino acids. Per germline, CDR1 LNHDA and CDR2 SQIVND (reference sequence). The V and J ends lost 5 bases and 4 bases respectively, with 12 bases between them.

The chain couples TRBV5-5 to TRBJ2-3; 7 positions agree with TRBD1. This CDR3 is built from 16 residues. Germline V lookup: CDR1 SGHKS, CDR2 YYEKEE (reference sequence). The trim removed 4 bases at V and 5 bases at J, leaving 13 bases unmatched. CDR3 residues: CASSRTQGSPIDTQYF. The CDR3 bases are TGTGCCAGCAGCCGAACACAGGGGTCGCCCATAGATACGCAGTATTTT.

The J gene is TRBJ2-3, the V gene TRBV4-1, with 10 bases aligning to TRBD1. Germline CDR1 MGHRA, CDR2 YSYEKL. The trim removed 3 bases at V and 2 bases at J, leaving 5 bases unmatched. This CDR3 is built from 16 residues. CDR3 coding DNA: TGCGCCAGCAGCCACCGACAGGGGGCTGACACAGATACGCAGTATTTT. This encodes CASSHRQGADTDTQYF.

V and J are TRBV14 and TRBJ2-2, with 7 positions matching TRBD1. V gave up 0 bases and J gave up 0 bases; unmatched junction bases: 4. Germline V gene data show CDR1 as SGHDN and CDR2 as FVKESK. The CDR3 is made up of 17 amino acids. The CDR3 protein is CASSQDCQGANTGELFF. The CDR3 DNA is TGTGCCAGCAGCCAAGATTGCCAGGGGGCGAACACCGGGGAGCTGTTTTTT.

This sequence joins TRBV4-2 and TRBJ1-6, with TRBD1 matching over 8 bases. Germline V gene sequence: CDR1 LGHNA, CDR2 YNFKEQ. The length of the CDR3 is 15 residues. V lost 2 bases to trimming and J lost 7 bases; unmatched junction nucleotides: 4. The CDR3 region has the DNA TGTGCCAGCAGCCAAACGGACAGGGAGAATTCACCCCTCCACTTT. Translating gives CASSQTDRENSPLHF.

The genes are TRBV2 and TRBJ1-2; weak D call: TRBD1 (6 bases). The CDR3 covers 13 residues. Trimming removed 6 bases at V and 3 bases at J, with 11 bases between. The germline gives CDR1 SNHLY, CDR2 FYNNEI. CDR3 DNA sequence: TGTGCCAGCAGGCCGGGGGGCTACTATGGCTACACCTTC. This encodes CASRPGGYYGYTF.

This clone was detected once. The V call is TRBV5-4, the J call TRBJ1-5; D gene unclear. The CDR3 consists of 12 residues. V lost 2 bases to trimming and J lost 6 bases, with 6 bases between them. Germline loops: CDR1 SGHNT, CDR2 YYREEE (reference sequence). CDR3 DNA: TGTGCCAGCAGCTTTCGGGGTCAGCCCCAGCATTTT. Its protein is CASSFRGQPQHF.

The chain's CDR3 is CSVDQNYGYTF. CDR3 bases: TGCAGCGTTGATCAGAACTATGGCTACACCTTC. The V gene is TRBV29-1, the J gene TRBJ1-2; D call uncertain. Germline CDR1 and CDR2: SQVTM and ANQGSEA. V lost 3 bases and J 2 bases, leaving 4 bases between the germline ends. The CDR3 is 11 amino acids.

This chain connects TRBV7-6 to TRBJ2-1; a possible D gene is TRBD2 (6 bases). Germline loops: CDR1 SGHVS, CDR2 FNYEAQ. The CDR3 extends over 15 amino acids. The V gene lost 0 bases and the J gene lost 6 bases, with 12 bases spanning the gap. CDR3 bases: TGTGCCAGCAGCTTAGCGATTGGAGCGGGCAATGAGCAGTTCTTC. Translation gives CASSLAIGAGNEQFF.

V usage is TRBV10-2 and J usage is TRBJ1-6; the D gene is possibly TRBD1 (5 bases). V shed 2 bases and J shed 5 bases, with 7 bases lying between them. The germline CDR1 and CDR2 sequences are WSHSY and SAAADI. CDR3 length equals 14 residues. The CDR3 here is CASSEARDNSPLHF. CDR3 coding DNA: TGCGCCAGCAGTGAGGCCAGGGATAATTCACCCCTCCACTTT.

The chain combines TRBV23-1 with TRBJ1-5, with no clear D. TRBV23-1 is filed as an ORF, its function uncertain. The length of the CDR3 is 14 residues. V lost 0 bases to trimming and J lost 5 bases, with 8 bases between them. CDR3 residues: CASSQSLEDQPQHF. CDR3 bases: TGCGCCAGCAGTCAATCTCTCGAGGATCAGCCCCAGCATTTT.